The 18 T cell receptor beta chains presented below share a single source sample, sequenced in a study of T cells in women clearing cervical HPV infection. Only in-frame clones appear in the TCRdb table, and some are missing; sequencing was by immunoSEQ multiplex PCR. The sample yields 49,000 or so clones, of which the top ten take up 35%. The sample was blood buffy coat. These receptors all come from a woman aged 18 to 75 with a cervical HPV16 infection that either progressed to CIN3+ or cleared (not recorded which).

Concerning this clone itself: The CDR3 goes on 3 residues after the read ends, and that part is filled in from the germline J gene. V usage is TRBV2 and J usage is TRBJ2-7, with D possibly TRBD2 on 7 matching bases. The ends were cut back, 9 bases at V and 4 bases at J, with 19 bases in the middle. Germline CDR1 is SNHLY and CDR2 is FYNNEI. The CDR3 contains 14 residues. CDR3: CASLMGGRDYEQYF. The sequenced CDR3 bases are TGTGCCAGTCTGATGGGGGGGCGCGATTACGAG.

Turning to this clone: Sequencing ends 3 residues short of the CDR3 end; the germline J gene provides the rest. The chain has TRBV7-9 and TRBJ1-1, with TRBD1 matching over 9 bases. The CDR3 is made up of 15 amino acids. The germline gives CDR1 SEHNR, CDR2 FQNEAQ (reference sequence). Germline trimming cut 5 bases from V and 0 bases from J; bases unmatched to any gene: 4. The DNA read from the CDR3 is TGTGCCAGCAGCCTGACAGGGGGGGTGAACACTGAA. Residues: CASSLTGGVNTE. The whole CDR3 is CASSLTGGVNTEAFF.

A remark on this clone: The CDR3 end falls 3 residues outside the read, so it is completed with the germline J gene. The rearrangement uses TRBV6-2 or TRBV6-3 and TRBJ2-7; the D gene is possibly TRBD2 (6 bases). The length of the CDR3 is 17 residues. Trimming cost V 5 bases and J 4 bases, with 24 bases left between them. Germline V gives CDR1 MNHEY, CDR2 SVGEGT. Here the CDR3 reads CASSPQNMGTFAYEQYF. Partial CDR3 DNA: TGTGCCAGCAGTCCCCAAAACATGGGGACTTTTGCTTACGAG.

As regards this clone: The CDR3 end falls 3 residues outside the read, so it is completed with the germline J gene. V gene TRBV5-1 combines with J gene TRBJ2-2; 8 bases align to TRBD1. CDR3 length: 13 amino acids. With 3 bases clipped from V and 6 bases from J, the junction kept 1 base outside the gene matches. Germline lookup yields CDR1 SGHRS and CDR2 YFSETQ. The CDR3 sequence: CASSSRGPGELFF. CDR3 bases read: TGCGCCAGCAGCTCCAGGGGGCCCGGGGAG.

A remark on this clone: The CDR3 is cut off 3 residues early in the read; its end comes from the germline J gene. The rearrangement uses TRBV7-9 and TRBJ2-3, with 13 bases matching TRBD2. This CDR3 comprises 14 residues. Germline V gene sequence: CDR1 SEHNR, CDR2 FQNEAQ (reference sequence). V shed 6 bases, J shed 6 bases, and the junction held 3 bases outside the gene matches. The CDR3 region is CASRLAGGPDTQYF. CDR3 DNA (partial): TGTGCCAGCAGACTAGCGGGGGGGCCGGATACG.

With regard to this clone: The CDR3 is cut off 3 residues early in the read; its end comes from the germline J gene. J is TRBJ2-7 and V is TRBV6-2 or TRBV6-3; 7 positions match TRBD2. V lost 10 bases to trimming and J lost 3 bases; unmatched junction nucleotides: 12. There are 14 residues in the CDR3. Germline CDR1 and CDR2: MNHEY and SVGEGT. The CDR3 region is CATVAGTISYEQYF. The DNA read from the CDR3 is TGTGCCACCGTCGCCGGGACTATAAGCTACGAG.

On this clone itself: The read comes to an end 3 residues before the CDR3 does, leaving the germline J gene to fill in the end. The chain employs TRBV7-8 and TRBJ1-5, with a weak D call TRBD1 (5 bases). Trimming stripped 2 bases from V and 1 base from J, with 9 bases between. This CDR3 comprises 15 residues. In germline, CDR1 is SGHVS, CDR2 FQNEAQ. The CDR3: CASSLLRGSNQPQHF. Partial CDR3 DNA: TGTGCCAGCAGCTTATTACGGGGGAGCAATCAGCCC.

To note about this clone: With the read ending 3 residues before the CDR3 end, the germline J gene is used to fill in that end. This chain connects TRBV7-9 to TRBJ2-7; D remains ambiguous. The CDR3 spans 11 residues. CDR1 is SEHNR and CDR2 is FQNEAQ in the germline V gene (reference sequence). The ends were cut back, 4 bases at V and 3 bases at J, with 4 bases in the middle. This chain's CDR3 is CASSSLYEQYF. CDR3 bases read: TGTGCCAGCAGCTCCCTCTACGAG.

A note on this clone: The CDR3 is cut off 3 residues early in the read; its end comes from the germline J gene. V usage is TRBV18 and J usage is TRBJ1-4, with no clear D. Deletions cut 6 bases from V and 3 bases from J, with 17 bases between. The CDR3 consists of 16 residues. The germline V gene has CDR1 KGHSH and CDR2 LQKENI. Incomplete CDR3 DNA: TGTGCCAGCTCTCTAACGGTAACCACAGCTAATGAAAAA. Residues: CASSLTVTTANEK. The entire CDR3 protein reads CASSLTVTTANEKLFF.

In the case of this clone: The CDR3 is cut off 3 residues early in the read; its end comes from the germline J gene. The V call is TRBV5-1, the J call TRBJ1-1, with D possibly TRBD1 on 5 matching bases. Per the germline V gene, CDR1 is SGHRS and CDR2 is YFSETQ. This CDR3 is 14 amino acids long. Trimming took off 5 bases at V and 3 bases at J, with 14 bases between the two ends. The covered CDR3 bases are TGCGCCAGCAGGGCGGGGGAACCGGACACTGAA. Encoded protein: CASRAGEPDTE. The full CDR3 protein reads CASRAGEPDTEAFF. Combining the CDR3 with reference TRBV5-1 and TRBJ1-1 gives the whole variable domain KAGVTQTPRYLIKTRGQQVTLSCSPISGHRSVSWYQQTPGQGLQFLFEYFSETQRNKGNFPGRFSGRQFSNSRSEMNVSTLELGDSALYLCASRAGEPDTEAFFGQGTRLTVV.

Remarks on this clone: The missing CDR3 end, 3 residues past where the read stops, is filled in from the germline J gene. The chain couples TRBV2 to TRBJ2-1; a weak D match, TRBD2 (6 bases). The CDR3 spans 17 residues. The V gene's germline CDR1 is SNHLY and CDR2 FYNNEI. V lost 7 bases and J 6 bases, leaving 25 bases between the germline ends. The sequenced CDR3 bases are TGTGCCAGCACCTCTGCGGGACTCCCATCATCAACCAATGAG. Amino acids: CASTSAGLPSSTNE. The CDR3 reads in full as CASTSAGLPSSTNEQFF.

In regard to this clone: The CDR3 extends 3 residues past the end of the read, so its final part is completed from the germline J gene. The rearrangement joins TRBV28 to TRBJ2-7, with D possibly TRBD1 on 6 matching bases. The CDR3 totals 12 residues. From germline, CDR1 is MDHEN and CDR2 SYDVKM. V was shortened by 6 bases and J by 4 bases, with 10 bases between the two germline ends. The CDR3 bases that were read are TGTGCCAGCAGCAAAACAGGGTACGAG. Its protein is CASSKTGYE. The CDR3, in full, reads CASSKTGYEQYF.

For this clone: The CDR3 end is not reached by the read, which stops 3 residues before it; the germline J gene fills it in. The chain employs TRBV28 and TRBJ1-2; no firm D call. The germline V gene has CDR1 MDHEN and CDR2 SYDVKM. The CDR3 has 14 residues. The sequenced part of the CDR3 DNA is TGTGCCAGCAGTTTATTAGCCAGAATTAGGGGC. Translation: CASSLLARIRG. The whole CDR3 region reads CASSLLARIRGYTF.

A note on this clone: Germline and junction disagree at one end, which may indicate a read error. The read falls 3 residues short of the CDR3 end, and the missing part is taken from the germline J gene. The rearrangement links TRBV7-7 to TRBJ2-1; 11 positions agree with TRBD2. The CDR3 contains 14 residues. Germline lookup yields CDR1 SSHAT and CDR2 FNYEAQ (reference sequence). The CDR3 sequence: CASSGSGGANEQFF. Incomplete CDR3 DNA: TGTGCTAGCAGCGGTAGCGGGGGGGCCAATGAG.

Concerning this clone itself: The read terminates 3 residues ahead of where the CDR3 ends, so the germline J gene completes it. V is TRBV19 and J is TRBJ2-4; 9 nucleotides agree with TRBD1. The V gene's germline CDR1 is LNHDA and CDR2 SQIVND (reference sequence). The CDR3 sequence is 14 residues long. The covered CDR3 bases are TGTGCCAGTAGTATACCGGGACAGGGCTATGGT. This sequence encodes CASSIPGQGYG. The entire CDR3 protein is CASSIPGQGYGQYF.

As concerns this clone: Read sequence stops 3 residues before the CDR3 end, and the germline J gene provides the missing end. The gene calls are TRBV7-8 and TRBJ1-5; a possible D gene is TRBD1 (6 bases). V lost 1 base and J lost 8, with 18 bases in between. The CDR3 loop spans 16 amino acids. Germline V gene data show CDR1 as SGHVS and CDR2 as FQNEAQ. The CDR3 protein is CASSLDGAGHREPQHF. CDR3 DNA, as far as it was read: TGTGCCAGCAGCTTAGATGGCGCGGGACACCGCGAGCCC. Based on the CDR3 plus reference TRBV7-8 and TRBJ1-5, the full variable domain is GAGVSQSPRYKVAKRGQDVALRCDPISGHVSLFWYQQALGQGPEFLTYFQNEAQLDKSGLPSDRFFAERPEGSVSTLKIQRTQQEDSAVYLCASSLDGAGHREPQHFGDGTRLSIL.

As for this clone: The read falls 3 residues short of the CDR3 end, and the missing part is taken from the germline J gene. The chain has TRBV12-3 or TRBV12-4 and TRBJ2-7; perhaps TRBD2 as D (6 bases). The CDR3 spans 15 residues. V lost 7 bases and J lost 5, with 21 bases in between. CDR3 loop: CASTPKGLSRNEQYF. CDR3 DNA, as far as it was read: TGTGCCAGCACCCCCAAGGGACTTTCAAGGAACGAG.

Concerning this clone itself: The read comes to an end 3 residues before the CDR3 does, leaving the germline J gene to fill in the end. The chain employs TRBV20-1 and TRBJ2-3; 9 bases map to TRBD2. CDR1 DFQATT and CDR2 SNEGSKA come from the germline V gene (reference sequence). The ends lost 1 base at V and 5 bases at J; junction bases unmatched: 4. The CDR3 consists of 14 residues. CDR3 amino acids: CSARVAGARDTQYF. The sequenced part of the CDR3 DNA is TGCAGTGCTAGAGTAGCGGGGGCAAGAGATACG.